The entry below describes one T cell receptor beta chain. The source of the sample is a study of technical replicates of blood from a few donors. Libraries were prepared by immunoSEQ multiplex PCR; TCRdb keeps only in-frame clonotypes and omits some of them. The sample has 80,000 to 90,000 clones; roughly 94% are singletons. The CDR3 contains 14 residues. Looked up from germline, CDR1 is MNHEY and CDR2 is SMNVEV (reference sequence). The V end lost 6 bases, the J end lost 2 bases, and 8 bases lay between the germline ends. The chain joins TRBV27 to TRBJ2-6, with TRBD2 as a possible D gene (6 bases). The clonotype originates from a human donor in good health. The sequencing input was T cells isolated from PBMCs. The CDR3 loop is CASSWGAGANVLTF. CDR3 sequence (DNA): TGTGCCAGCAGCTGGGGGGCTGGGGCCAACGTCCTGACTTTC.